One sample yielded the 29 T cell receptor beta chains listed below, sequenced in a study of blood T cells in healthy people across ages. It was with a sample-barcoded 5' primer and a J-beta primer mix that a second PCR of about 6 to 11 cycles was run. MiXCR, run by TCRdb on the 5' RACE reads, gives a single entry per CDR3 protein. The table lists about 1.6 million distinct CDR3 sequences, about 32% of them singletons. Sequenced: blood. These receptors came from a woman aged 25 to 39 in good health.

The chain employs TRBV29-1 and TRBJ2-7, with D perhaps TRBD1 or TRBD2 (5 bases each). The J call is in doubt because the DNA end fits TRBJ2-4 better. Germline V CDR1 and CDR2: SQVTM, ANQGSEA. There are 13 residues in the CDR3. The CDR3 sequence is CSVVGRGRNIQYF. DNA for the CDR3: TGCAGCGTTGTGGGACGGGGACGGAACATTCAGTACTTC.

The chain recombines TRBV28 with TRBJ2-5; 8 bases align to TRBD2. Germline V gives CDR1 MDHEN, CDR2 SYDVKM. Trimming at V came to 7 bases and at J to 2 bases, leaving 6 bases not matched to a gene. CDR3 size: 14 residues. In DNA form, the CDR3 reads TGTGCCAGCAATTCGGGAGGGGTACAAGAGACCCAGTACTTC. This translates into CASNSGGVQETQYF. Variable domain in full (rest from reference TRBV28 and TRBJ2-5): DVKVTQSSRYLVKRTGEKVFLECVQDMDHENMFWYRQDPGLGLRLIYFSYDVKMKEKGDIPEGYSVSREKKERFSLILESASTNQTSMYLCASNSGGVQETQYFGPGTRLLVL.

The chain employs TRBV5-6 and TRBJ2-1; 8 nucleotides agree with TRBD2. V dropped 0 bases and J dropped 7; count of bases not matched to a gene: 12. Per germline, CDR1 SGHDT and CDR2 YYEEEE. The CDR3 runs to 17 residues. CDR3 sequence: CASSLAVSGTVRNEQFF. CDR3 nucleotides: TGTGCCAGCAGCTTGGCCGTTAGCGGGACCGTGAGGAATGAGCAGTTCTTC.

The chain uses TRBV20-1 and TRBJ1-3; possibly TRBD1 for D (5 bases). This CDR3 contains 15 residues. Germline V lookup: CDR1 DFQATT, CDR2 SNEGSKA (reference sequence). Between the trimmed V and J ends, which lost 0 bases and 0 bases, there was a span of 9 bases. The CDR3 sequence: CSARDQGGSGNTIYF. CDR3 sequence (DNA): TGCAGTGCTAGAGATCAGGGAGGCTCTGGAAACACCATATATTTT.

The chain has TRBV6-1 and TRBJ2-1; 9 bases fit TRBD1. The CDR3 contains 18 residues. Trimming removed 6 bases from V and 0 bases from J; junction bases left unmatched: 12. Germline V gives CDR1 MNHNS, CDR2 SASEGT. As DNA, the CDR3 is TGTGCCAGCAGCAACCGGGACAGGGTTACGAGCTCCTACAATGAGCAGTTCTTC. Its translation is CASSNRDRVTSSYNEQFF.

This clonotype was recorded only once. V gene TRBV18 combines with J gene TRBJ2-1; D gene uncertain. Germline V gene lookup returns CDR1 KGHSH and CDR2 LQKENI. V was clipped by 5 bases and J by 7 bases, with 9 bases between them. The CDR3 extends over 12 amino acids. CDR3 region: CASSSPTNEQFF. The CDR3 nucleotides read TGTGCCAGCTCATCTCCGACGAATGAGCAGTTCTTC. Complete variable domain (other parts from reference TRBV18 and TRBJ2-1): NAGVMQNPRHLVRRRGQEARLRCSPMKGHSHVYWYRQLPEEGLKFMVYLQKENIIDESGMPKERFSAEFPKEGPSILRIQQVVRGDSAAYFCASSSPTNEQFFGPGTRLTVL.

This clonotype was seen at least ten times. This chain uses TRBV29-1 with TRBJ2-7; perhaps TRBD1 as D (5 bases). V lost 4 bases and J lost 2, with 15 bases in between. There are 14 residues in the CDR3. Germline V gene data show CDR1 as SQVTM and CDR2 as ANQGSEA. CDR3: CSVVPTVVTYEQYF. The CDR3 DNA reads TGCAGCGTTGTGCCGACAGTTGTCACCTACGAGCAGTACTTC.

This clonotype was picked up many times. This rearrangement joins TRBV6-1 to TRBJ2-5; 12 positions match TRBD2. The V gene end was trimmed by 2 bases and the J gene end by 2 bases; junction bases not matched to a gene: 0. The CDR3 is 15 amino acids. Germline CDR1 MNHNS, CDR2 SASEGT. The CDR3 loop is CASSELAGGQETQYF. CDR3 DNA: TGTGCCAGCAGTGAACTAGCGGGGGGGCAAGAGACCCAGTACTTC.

This chain connects TRBV27 to TRBJ1-2; possibly TRBD1 for D (6 bases). V lost 3 bases to trimming and J lost 3 bases, with 14 bases between them. The CDR3 totals 15 residues. Looked up from germline, CDR1 is MNHEY and CDR2 is SMNVEV (reference sequence). CDR3 DNA: TGTGCCAGCAGTTTCCAGGGGCCGGTATACTATGGCTACACCTTC. This encodes CASSFQGPVYYGYTF.

The gene calls are TRBV6-1 and TRBJ2-1, with TRBD2 identical over 10 bases. CDR1 is MNHNS and CDR2 is SASEGT in the germline V gene. With 4 bases clipped from V and 10 bases from J, the junction kept 13 bases outside the gene matches. The CDR3 spans 16 residues. DNA for the CDR3: TGTGCCAGCAGTGGACCCCGGCTAGCGGGAGCCAACGAGCAGTTCTTC. Translation: CASSGPRLAGANEQFF.

This clonotype has at least ten counts. The chain carries TRBV7-2 and TRBJ1-2; the D is unclear. The V gene lost 5 bases and the J gene lost 0 bases, with 13 bases spanning the gap. Germline-derived CDR1 and CDR2 are SGHTA and FQGNSA. The CDR3 has 15 amino acids. CDR3 sequence (DNA): TGTGCCAGCAGCCGTAACAGAGGTTCTAACTATGGCTACACCTTC. This translates into CASSRNRGSNYGYTF. Drawing the rest from reference TRBV7-2 and TRBJ1-2, the complete variable domain is GAGVSQSPSNKVTEKGKDVELRCDPISGHTALYWYRQSLGQGLEFLIYFQGNSAPDKSGLPSDRFSAERTGGSVSTLTIQRTQQEDSAVYLCASSRNRGSNYGYTFGSGTRLTVV.

A word on this clonotype: The junction does not match germline at one end; this may be a read error. The chain carries TRBV24-1 and TRBJ2-5; the D gene is possibly TRBD2 (5 bases). Germline-derived CDR1 and CDR2 are KGHDR and SFDVKD. This CDR3 is built from 13 residues. DNA for the CDR3: TGTGCCACCAGTGATTTAAGAGGGCGCGAGCAGCACTTC. It specifies CATSDLRGREQHF.

J is TRBJ2-5 and V is TRBV28; a possible D gene is TRBD2 (6 bases). The germline V gene has CDR1 MDHEN and CDR2 SYDVKM. Trimming pared 6 bases from V and 5 bases from J, leaving 19 bases between. This CDR3 is built from 15 residues. The CDR3 sequence: CASSQSAGWGETQYF. CDR3 nucleotide sequence: TGTGCCAGCAGCCAATCAGCGGGCTGGGGGGAGACCCAGTACTTC.

This chain links TRBV28 with TRBJ2-7, with 7 positions matching TRBD1. The germline gives CDR1 MDHEN, CDR2 SYDVKM. V gave up 4 bases and J gave up 3 bases; unmatched junction bases: 9. The CDR3 spans 15 residues. The CDR3 DNA reads TGTGCCAGCAGTTCCACCACAGGGGCGCACTACGAGCAGTACTTC. Protein product: CASSSTTGAHYEQYF.

A few counts support this clonotype. The rearrangement uses TRBV9 and TRBJ2-1; D gene unclear. The CDR3 contains 15 residues. The ends were cut back, 4 bases at V and 0 bases at J, with 11 bases in the middle. Germline CDR1 and CDR2: SGDLS and YYNGEE. CDR3: CASSHDSNSYNEQFF. The CDR3 nucleotides read TGTGCCAGCAGCCACGACTCAAACTCCTACAATGAGCAGTTCTTC.

The gene calls are TRBV27 and TRBJ2-3; 10 nucleotides line up with TRBD1. CDR1 and CDR2 from the germline V gene are MNHEY and SMNVEV (reference sequence). V lost 6 bases, J lost 1 base, and 10 bases stayed unmatched. CDR3 length: 17 amino acids. The CDR3 DNA is TGTGCCAGCAGGCCAAACGACAGGGGGCGAGGCACAGATACGCAGTATTTT. It codes for CASRPNDRGRGTDTQYF.

The CDR3 bases are TGTGCCAGCAGCACGAGGACAGGGTCGAACACCGGGGAGCTGTTTTTT. It is translated as CASSTRTGSNTGELFF. The chain has TRBV11-2 and TRBJ2-2, with TRBD1 identical over 8 bases. The trim removed 5 bases at V and 0 bases at J, leaving 5 bases unmatched. The CDR3 consists of 16 residues. Germline CDR1 SGHAT, CDR2 FQNNGV.

This clonotype came up a few times. This chain joins TRBV20-1 and TRBJ2-3, with D possibly being TRBD1 or TRBD2 (5 bases each). The germline V and J ends were trimmed by 6 bases and 3 bases, with 16 bases remaining between them. Germline V gives CDR1 DFQATT, CDR2 SNEGSKA (reference sequence). The CDR3 runs 14 residues. The CDR3 reads CSALQGVATDTQYF. The DNA for the CDR3 is TGCAGTGCCTTGCAAGGGGTAGCGACAGATACGCAGTATTTT.

This chain connects TRBV18 to TRBJ2-5; the D gene is possibly TRBD1 (5 bases). The closer fit of TRBJ2-7 to the DNA end suggests the J call may be wrong. The CDR3 runs to 14 residues. Germline lookup yields CDR1 KGHSH and CDR2 LQKENI. Here the CDR3 DNA reads TGTGCCAGCTCACCACCCTCGTCCAGGGACGAGCAGTACTTC. Translated: CASSPPSSRDEQYF.

This clonotype has just a few counts. This sequence joins TRBV7-9 and TRBJ1-2; D possibly corresponds to TRBD1 (5 bases). V was clipped by 2 bases and J by 0 bases, with 10 bases between them. Germline CDR1 is SEHNR and CDR2 is FQNEAQ (reference sequence). The CDR3 consists of 15 residues. The CDR3 here is CASSLSGSTNYGYTF. CDR3 in DNA: TGTGCCAGCAGCTTATCAGGGTCAACTAACTATGGCTACACCTTC.

This clonotype was counted between two and nine times. The chain links TRBV4-1 to TRBJ2-7; 7 bases are shared with TRBD1. CDR3 length: 12 residues. The junction had 8 bases not matched to a gene; V was cut back by 3 bases and J by 12 bases. The germline V gene encodes CDR1 MGHRA and CDR2 YSYEKL. The CDR3 bases are TGCGCCAGCAGCCAGTTAGGGGACAGATTGTACTTC. This sequence encodes CASSQLGDRLYF.

The genes are TRBV2 and TRBJ2-1; 7 nucleotides line up with TRBD1. CDR3 length: 14 residues. Trimming removed 7 bases from V and 4 bases from J; junction bases left unmatched: 7. Looked up from germline, CDR1 is SNHLY and CDR2 is FYNNEI. The CDR3 here is CASKVGGAYNEQFF. The CDR3 DNA reads TGTGCCAGCAAGGTAGGGGGCGCTTACAATGAGCAGTTCTTC.

This clonotype was seen a few times. The chain uses TRBV11-2 and TRBJ2-5, with D uncertain. The CDR3 loop spans 14 amino acids. V lost 4 bases to trimming and J lost 2 bases, with 11 bases between them. CDR1 is SGHAT and CDR2 is FQNNGV in the germline V gene. CDR3 coding DNA: TGTGCCAGCAGCTACCGGGCTGAACAAGAGACCCAGTACTTC. It yields the protein CASSYRAEQETQYF.

The rearrangement joins TRBV7-9 to TRBJ2-7; TRBD2 is a possible D gene (6 bases). The germline gives CDR1 SEHNR, CDR2 FQNEAQ (reference sequence). CDR3 length equals 12 residues. V was pared by 5 bases and J by 9 bases, with 14 bases between. The CDR3 reads CASSPGDLGQYF. The CDR3 DNA is TGTGCCAGCAGCCCGGGGGATTTGGGGCAGTACTTC.

This clonotype was found a few times. The CDR3, as DNA: TGCAGTGCTAGGGCCGGGGGAAGTCAGCCCCAGCATTTT. Its protein is CSARAGGSQPQHF. This chain joins TRBV20-1 and TRBJ1-5; the D gene is possibly TRBD1 (5 bases). There are 13 residues in the CDR3. In germline, CDR1 is DFQATT, CDR2 SNEGSKA (reference sequence). Between the trimmed V and J ends, which lost 3 bases and 6 bases, there was a span of 12 bases.

The chain couples TRBV25-1 to TRBJ2-1; 9 positions match TRBD2. The length of the CDR3 is 18 residues. The V segment lost 3 bases and the J segment 4 bases; nucleotides outside the gene matches: 13. Germline CDR1 and CDR2: MGHDK and SYGVNS. The CDR3 nucleotides read TGTGCCAGCAGTGACCGGGGGATAGCGGGGGCCCTTTACAATGAGCAGTTCTTC. Its protein product is CASSDRGIAGALYNEQFF.

This clonotype has only one observation. V and J are TRBV5-6 and TRBJ2-3; D remains ambiguous. The CDR3 is made up of 16 amino acids. V was shortened by 4 bases and J by 3 bases, with 18 bases between the two germline ends. Germline V gives CDR1 SGHDT, CDR2 YYEEEE. CDR3 amino acids: CASSTGPPRWTDTQYF. The CDR3 DNA reads as TGTGCCAGCAGCACTGGTCCTCCCCGGTGGACAGATACGCAGTATTTT.

A few counts support this clonotype. The chain combines TRBV6-1 with TRBJ2-1, with 12 bases fitting TRBD1. CDR1 MNHNS and CDR2 SASEGT come from the germline V gene. This CDR3 contains 17 residues. J lost 7 bases, V lost 6 bases, and 13 bases had no gene match. The CDR3 coding sequence is TGTGCCAGCAGCCGAGTTGGGACAGGGGGCCGAAGGAATGAGCAGTTCTTC. Translation gives CASSRVGTGGRRNEQFF.

Regarding this clonotype: Given a much more abundant clone one base away, this may be a read error. This rearrangement joins TRBV24-1 to TRBJ2-3; TRBD2 matches at 10 bases. Germline CDR1 is KGHDR and CDR2 is SFDVKD. The CDR3 is 15 amino acids. The CDR3 reads CATSPSGRSPDTQCF. In DNA, the CDR3 is TGTGCCACCAGTCCTAGCGGGAGAAGTCCAGATACGCAGTGTTTT.